This T cell receptor (beta chain) was recorded in a study of long-term antiretroviral therapy in people with HIV. In germline, CDR1 is GTSNPN, CDR2 SVGIG (reference sequence). Trimming stripped 4 bases from V and 8 bases from J, with 20 bases between. CDR3 size: 15 residues. Survey level was the resolution at which the v3.0 immunoSEQ assay ran. The assay was immunoSEQ multiplex PCR, and TCRdb's table has in-frame clones only and misses some. Of roughly 18,000 clones listed, around 78% are singletons. Remarks on this clone: Its cognate antigen is unknown.

Study results and caveats: Pre-ART-expanded clones dominated the repertoire at all time points. The study lacked data on ART adherence, viral resistance or therapy changes. Repertoires from HIV showed CDR3 length ranges narrower than those of controls.

The chain recombines TRBV30 with TRBJ1-4; D gene uncertain. This TCR derives from a woman between 40 and 55 years old with HIV. The sequenced sample was unsorted PBMCs, obtained at the start of antiretroviral therapy, before treatment. In DNA, the CDR3 is TGTGCCTGGACCGTCCCACTCTGGGGAGGCGAAAAACTGTTTTTT. This sequence encodes CAWTVPLWGGEKLFF.